These 25 T cell receptor beta chains were all obtained from the same sample, sequenced in a study of shared clonotypes between healthy human individuals (dated by TCRdb to the early 2020s). Libraries were constructed by the immunoSEQ multiplex PCR assay. In its TCRdb copy, this immuneACCESS table keeps in-frame sequences only and misses some clones. Where compared with another copy, unresolved V genes explain less than half of these, and the others have no known cause. The sample yields about 530,000 clones; 90% to 96% were counted once. Together, the top ten hold less than 0.06% of the sample. Input material: naive CD4+ T cells sorted from blood. Explained via the paper, the cell subset or site label denotes: CD45RA+ positively selected. Receptors originate from a woman aged 25 to 45 in good health.

The rearrangement joins TRBV7-3 to TRBJ2-3; D could derive from TRBD1 or TRBD2 (5 bases each). The CDR3 consists of 13 residues. The germline V and J ends were trimmed by 4 bases and 6 bases, with 11 bases remaining between them. Germline CDR1 SGHTA, CDR2 FQGTGA. CDR3 DNA sequence: TGTGCCAGCAGCTCCGGGTGGGGGGATACGCAGTATTTT. Its translation is CASSSGWGDTQYF.

The chain's CDR3 is CASSQRGAGNTIYF. The CDR3, as DNA: TGTGCCAGCAGCCAAAGAGGGGCTGGAAACACCATATATTTT. The chain recombines TRBV11-2 with TRBJ1-3; tentative D call: TRBD1 (5 bases). Trimming cost V 5 bases and J 2 bases, with 10 bases left between them. CDR1 is SGHAT and CDR2 is FQNNGV in the germline V gene. The CDR3 has 14 residues.

Comment on this clone: The sample has other DNA sequences that encode this CDR3 too. V gene TRBV27 combines with J gene TRBJ1-5, with D unresolved. Germline lookup yields CDR1 MNHEY and CDR2 SMNVEV (reference sequence). The CDR3 has 12 amino acids. V was shortened by 1 base and J by 6 bases, with 4 bases between the two germline ends. In nucleotides, the CDR3 is TGTGCCAGCAGTTTATTAGGTCAGCCCCAGCATTTT. Its protein is CASSLLGQPQHF.

This clone was observed once. The chain has TRBV11-2 and TRBJ1-5; D is ambiguous. Per germline, CDR1 SGHAT and CDR2 FQNNGV. V lost 1 base, J lost 7 bases, and 8 bases lay in between. This CDR3 is built from 13 residues. This CDR3 reads CASSLAIGQPQHF. The CDR3, as DNA: TGTGCCAGCAGCTTAGCAATCGGGCAGCCCCAGCATTTT. The entire variable domain, with the rest obtained from reference TRBV11-2 and TRBJ1-5, is as follows: EAGVAQSPRYKIIEKRQSVAFWCNPISGHATLYWYQQILGQGPKLLIQFQNNGVVDDSQLPKDRFSAERLKGVDSTLKIQPAKLEDSAVYLCASSLAIGQPQHFGDGTRLSIL.

V and J are TRBV28 and TRBJ2-2; D possibly uses TRBD1 or TRBD2 (5 bases each). Germline assignment: CDR1 MDHEN and CDR2 SYDVKM. CDR3 length: 16 amino acids. The ends were cut back, 4 bases at V and 7 bases at J, with 19 bases in the middle. CDR3 residues: CASSSPGARGIGELFF. The DNA for the CDR3 is TGTGCCAGCAGTTCCCCCGGGGCGCGAGGGATCGGGGAGCTGTTTTTT.

The J gene is TRBJ2-5, the V gene TRBV7-3; D possibly matches TRBD1 or TRBD2 (6 bases each). CDR1 and CDR2 from the germline V gene are SGHTA and FQGTGA. V dropped 5 bases and J dropped 5 bases, with 21 bases sitting between them. The CDR3 covers 16 residues. The CDR3 DNA is TGTGCCAGCAGCCCGAATGGGGGGCCGGGTTGGGAGACCCAGTACTTC. It is translated as CASSPNGGPGWETQYF.

The V gene is TRBV5-1, the J gene TRBJ1-1; tentatively, D is TRBD1 (5 bases). Trimming removed 4 bases at V and 1 base at J, with 8 bases between. CDR1 and CDR2 from the germline V gene are SGHRS and YFSETQ. The length of the CDR3 is 13 residues. The CDR3 protein is CASSITGNTEAFF. CDR3 nucleotides: TGCGCCAGCAGCATAACAGGGAACACTGAAGCTTTCTTT.

This clone was seen once. The gene calls are TRBV15 and TRBJ1-1; TRBD1 might be the D (6 bases). Germline CDR1 is LNHNV and CDR2 is YYDKDF (reference sequence). The CDR3 extends over 16 amino acids. Trimming removed 8 bases from V and 4 bases from J, with 23 bases in between. The CDR3: CATSSQERGPVTEAFF. In DNA form, the CDR3 reads TGTGCCACCTCCTCTCAGGAGCGGGGGCCTGTCACTGAAGCTTTCTTT.

V is TRBV4-1 and J is TRBJ1-1; D remains unclear. The CDR3 extends over 16 amino acids. Trimming removed 0 bases from V and 4 bases from J, with 15 bases in between. Germline V CDR1 and CDR2: MGHRA, YSYEKL. DNA of the CDR3: TGCGCCAGCAGCCAAGATATTCTGGCGTATAGCACTGAAGCTTTCTTT. Its translation is CASSQDILAYSTEAFF.

This chain connects TRBV14 to TRBJ2-7, with a tentative D call TRBD1 (7 bases). This CDR3 has 13 residues. From germline, CDR1 is SGHDN and CDR2 FVKESK. V gave up 4 bases and J gave up 2 bases, with 9 bases separating them. CDR3 coding DNA: TGTGCCAGCAGCCGCGGGACAGCCTACGAGCAGTACTTC. It is translated as CASSRGTAYEQYF. The variable domain in full, with the rest retrieved from reference TRBV14 and TRBJ2-7, is EAGVTQFPSHSVIEKGQTVTLRCDPISGHDNLYWYRRVMGKEIKFLLHFVKESKQDESGMPNNRFLAERTGGTYSTLKVQPAELEDSGVYFCASSRGTAYEQYFGPGTRLTVT.

The V gene is TRBV6-6, the J gene TRBJ1-1; D remains ambiguous. Germline loops: CDR1 MNHNY, CDR2 SVGAGI (reference sequence). V lost 7 bases and J lost 1, with 13 bases in between. The CDR3 runs 14 residues. CDR3 DNA sequence: TGTGCCAGCACCCGGGTAGGATCGAACACTGAAGCTTTCTTT. Translating it yields CASTRVGSNTEAFF.

V and J are TRBV28 and TRBJ1-4; D not resolved. Germline assignment: CDR1 MDHEN and CDR2 SYDVKM. This CDR3 is 14 amino acids long. V was trimmed by 7 bases and J by 0 bases, leaving 9 bases between them. CDR3 sequence: CASTTTATNEKLFF. CDR3 DNA sequence: TGTGCCAGCACCACGACTGCAACTAATGAAAAACTGTTTTTT. The full variable domain, with the rest looked up from reference TRBV28 and TRBJ1-4, is DVKVTQSSRYLVKRTGEKVFLECVQDMDHENMFWYRQDPGLGLRLIYFSYDVKMKEKGDIPEGYSVSREKKERFSLILESASTNQTSMYLCASTTTATNEKLFFGSGTQLSVL.

The chain is built from TRBV10-3 and TRBJ2-3; 12 bases are shared with TRBD2. The V gene's germline CDR1 is ENHRY and CDR2 SYGVKD. The J segment lost 0 bases and the V segment lost 10 bases, leaving 14 bases of the junction unmatched. The CDR3 runs 18 residues. CDR3 in amino acids: CATAPGLAGGDSTDTQYF. CDR3 nucleotide sequence: TGTGCCACCGCCCCGGGCCTAGCGGGAGGGGATAGCACAGATACGCAGTATTTT.

The chain recombines TRBV7-2 with TRBJ2-2, with no clear D. In germline, CDR1 is SGHTA, CDR2 FQGNSA. V lost 5 bases and J 6 bases, leaving 19 bases between the germline ends. This CDR3 comprises 16 residues. The CDR3 region is CASSPSVEAAAGELFF. The CDR3 nucleotides read TGTGCCAGCAGCCCCTCCGTAGAGGCGGCAGCCGGGGAGCTGTTTTTT.

V gene TRBV28 combines with J gene TRBJ1-2; weak D call: TRBD1 (5 bases). CDR1 and CDR2 from the germline V gene are MDHEN and SYDVKM. The germline V and J ends were trimmed by 2 bases and 6 bases, with 10 bases remaining between them. The CDR3 consists of 13 residues. CDR3 sequence (DNA): TGTGCCAGCAGTTTAGGGGGGATGAATGGCTACACCTTC. Its translation: CASSLGGMNGYTF.

The chain has TRBV5-1 and TRBJ2-7; 8 positions agree with TRBD2. Germline lookup yields CDR1 SGHRS and CDR2 YFSETQ. CDR3 length: 16 residues. The V segment lost 0 bases and the J segment 7 bases; nucleotides outside the gene matches: 12. The CDR3 sequence is CASSLAPAGALGEQYF. The CDR3 DNA follows: TGCGCCAGCAGCTTGGCTCCAGCGGGAGCTTTGGGAGAGCAGTACTTC.

This chain joins TRBV7-9 and TRBJ2-1, with 16 bases that match TRBD2. The V segment lost 5 bases and the J segment 6 bases; nucleotides outside the gene matches: 13. CDR1 and CDR2 (germline): SEHNR, FQNEAQ (reference sequence). This CDR3 has 19 residues. CDR3 protein: CASSLGTSGRAKSGNEQFF. The CDR3 bases are TGTGCCAGCAGCCTTGGGACTAGCGGGAGGGCGAAGAGTGGCAATGAGCAGTTCTTC.

This sequence joins TRBV5-4 and TRBJ2-5, with D uncertain. This CDR3 is 14 amino acids long. Germline V gene data show CDR1 as SGHNT and CDR2 as YYREEE (reference sequence). Trimming removed 4 bases at V and 2 bases at J, with 12 bases between. Here the CDR3 DNA reads TGTGCCAGCAGCCAAGGGTCGTTTCAAGAGACCCAGTACTTC. This encodes CASSQGSFQETQYF.

For the CDR3, the DNA is TGTGCCATCCGGGACAGGACAGATCAGCCCCAGCATTTT. It is translated as CAIRDRTDQPQHF. The chain recombines TRBV10-3 with TRBJ1-5; 8 positions agree with TRBD1. Germline V gene lookup returns CDR1 ENHRY and CDR2 SYGVKD. J gave up 5 bases and V 8 bases, and 5 bases lay outside the gene matches. The CDR3 spans 13 residues.

This clone was seen once. This chain links TRBV14 with TRBJ1-1, with unresolved D. The CDR3 covers 15 residues. Germline V gives CDR1 SGHDN, CDR2 FVKESK. The germline V and J ends were trimmed by 0 bases and 2 bases, with 10 bases remaining between them. In DNA form, the CDR3 reads TGTGCCAGCAGCCAAGATTCCGGACCTAACACTGAAGCTTTCTTT. Translated, it gives CASSQDSGPNTEAFF.

The V call is TRBV28, the J call TRBJ2-7, with 7 bases that match TRBD2. Unmatched junction bases numbered 6, after V lost 3 bases and J lost 7 bases. Germline V gene sequence: CDR1 MDHEN, CDR2 SYDVKM. The CDR3 has 13 residues. This chain's CDR3 is CASSFAREWEQYF. Here the CDR3 DNA reads TGTGCCAGCAGTTTTGCGCGGGAGTGGGAGCAGTACTTC.

This clone has a single count. The V gene is TRBV20-1, the J gene TRBJ1-1, with D hard to call. The CDR3 length is 11 residues. From germline, CDR1 is DFQATT and CDR2 SNEGSKA (reference sequence). The ends were cut back, 0 bases at V and 6 bases at J, with 5 bases in the middle. CDR3: CSAREFSEAFF. The CDR3 DNA is TGCAGTGCTAGAGAGTTCTCTGAAGCTTTCTTT.

CDR3 coding DNA: TGTGCCAGCAGTGAATCGACAGGGGGCATCTCTTGGTATGGCTACACCTTC. Protein sequence: CASSESTGGISWYGYTF. The chain is built from TRBV6-1 and TRBJ1-2, with TRBD1 matching 10 bases. Trimming at V came to 2 bases and at J to 5 bases, leaving 11 bases not matched to a gene. This CDR3 has 17 residues. Germline V gene data show CDR1 as MNHNS and CDR2 as SASEGT.

The rearrangement links TRBV7-2 to TRBJ2-7; 7 bases fit TRBD1. The germline gives CDR1 SGHTA, CDR2 FQGNSA. The CDR3 covers 13 residues. With 0 bases clipped from V and 5 bases from J, the junction kept 1 base outside the gene matches. CDR3: CASSLATGNEQYF. CDR3 sequence (DNA): TGTGCCAGCAGCTTAGCGACAGGGAACGAGCAGTACTTC.

This sequence joins TRBV5-1 and TRBJ2-2; 7 nucleotides match TRBD1. CDR1 is SGHRS, CDR2 YFSETQ, per germline. J was trimmed by 2 bases and V by 4 bases; bases with no gene match: 11. The length of the CDR3 is 17 residues. Written as DNA, the CDR3 is TGCGCCAGCAGCGCGCTCGGACAGGCCATTAACACCGGGGAGCTGTTTTTT. Translation gives CASSALGQAINTGELFF.